This T cell receptor beta chain appears in the sequencing data of a study of regulatory T cells in long-lasting Graves disease. General study points: Persistent disease was characterized by preferential usage of TRBV28, TRBJ1-2 and TRBJ2-5.

To make TCR beta libraries, researchers used iRepertoire HTBI primers and Arm-PCR of CDR3 regions. TCRdb re-called the multiplex PCR reads with MiXCR, one entry per CDR3 protein. The repertoire holds 410,000 or so distinct CDR3 sequences, with 15% as singletons. This clonotype was seen ten or more times. Its antigen remains unknown. Germline CDR1 reads KGHSH; CDR2 reads LQKENI. The CDR3 loop spans 18 amino acids. J was trimmed by 5 bases and V by 4 bases; bases with no gene match: 13. Time point here: newly diagnosed GD, antithyroid drugs for less than 3 months. PBMC RNA served as the TCR library source. These records were also assigned to another study, of T cells in Graves' hyperthyroidism and ophthalmopathy.

Material: peripheral blood mononuclear cells (PBMCs), obtained at new diagnosis, from a patient treated with antithyroid drugs. V gene TRBV18 combines with J gene TRBJ2-7; 14 bases line up with TRBD2. This receptor was taken from a woman in her 30s with Graves disease. CDR3 bases: TGTGCCAGCTCACGACCCCCGGGACTAGCGGGAGCTAGGAACGAGCAGTACTTC. This codes for CASSRPPGLAGARNEQYF.